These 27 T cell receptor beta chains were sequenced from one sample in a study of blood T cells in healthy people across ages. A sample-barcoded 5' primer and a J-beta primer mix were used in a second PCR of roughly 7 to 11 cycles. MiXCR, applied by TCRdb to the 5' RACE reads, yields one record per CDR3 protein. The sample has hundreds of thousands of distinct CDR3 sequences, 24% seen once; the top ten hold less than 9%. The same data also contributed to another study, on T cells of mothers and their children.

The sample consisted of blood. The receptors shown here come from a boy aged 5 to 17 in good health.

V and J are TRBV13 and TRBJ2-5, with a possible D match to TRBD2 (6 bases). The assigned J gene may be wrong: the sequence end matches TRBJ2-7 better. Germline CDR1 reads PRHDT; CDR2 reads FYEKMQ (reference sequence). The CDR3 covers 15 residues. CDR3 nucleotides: TGTGCCAGCAGCTTAGGCCTGGGGGGAGACAACGAGCAGTACTTC. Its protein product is CASSLGLGGDNEQYF.

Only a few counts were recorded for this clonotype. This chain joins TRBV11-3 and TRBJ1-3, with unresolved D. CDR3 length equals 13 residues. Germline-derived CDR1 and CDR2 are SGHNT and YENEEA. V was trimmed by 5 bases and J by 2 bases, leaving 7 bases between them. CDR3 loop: CASSTGAGNTIYF. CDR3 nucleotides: TGTGCCAGCAGCACCGGGGCTGGAAACACCATATATTTT.

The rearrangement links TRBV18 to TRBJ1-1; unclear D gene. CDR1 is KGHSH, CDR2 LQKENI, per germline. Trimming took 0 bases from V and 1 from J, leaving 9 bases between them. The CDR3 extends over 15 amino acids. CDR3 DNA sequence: TGTGCCAGCTCACCACCTGGGCAGACGAACACTGAAGCTTTCTTT. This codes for CASSPPGQTNTEAFF.

This chain's CDR3 is CASSQVGESDTGELFF. The CDR3 nucleotides are TGCGCCAGCAGCCAAGTGGGGGAGAGTGACACCGGGGAGCTGTTTTTT. The genes are TRBV4-1 and TRBJ2-2; D is tentatively TRBD1 or TRBD2 (5 bases each). Germline V gene lookup returns CDR1 MGHRA and CDR2 YSYEKL. V shed 1 base and J shed 3 bases, with 12 bases lying between them. The CDR3 runs 16 residues.

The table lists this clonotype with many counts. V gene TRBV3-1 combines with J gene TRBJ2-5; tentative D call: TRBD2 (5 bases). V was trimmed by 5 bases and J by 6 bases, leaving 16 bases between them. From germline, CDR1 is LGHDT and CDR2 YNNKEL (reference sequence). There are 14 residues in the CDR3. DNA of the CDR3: TGTGCCAGCAGCACCCCGGACTCTTTACAGACCCAGTACTTC. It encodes CASSTPDSLQTQYF.

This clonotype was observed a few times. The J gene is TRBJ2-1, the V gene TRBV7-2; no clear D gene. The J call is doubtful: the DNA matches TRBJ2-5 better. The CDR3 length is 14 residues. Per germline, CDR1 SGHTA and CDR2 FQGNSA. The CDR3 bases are TGTGCCAGCAGCGTCCCAGGTGCGGTGCAGACCCAGTACTTC. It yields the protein CASSVPGAVQTQYF.

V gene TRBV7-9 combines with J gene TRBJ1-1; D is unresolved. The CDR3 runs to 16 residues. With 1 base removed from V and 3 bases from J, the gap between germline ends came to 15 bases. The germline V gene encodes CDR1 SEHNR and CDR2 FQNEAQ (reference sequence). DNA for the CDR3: TGTGCCAGCAGCTTAGGATGGGGTCTGCAGGACACTGAAGCTTTCTTT. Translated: CASSLGWGLQDTEAFF.

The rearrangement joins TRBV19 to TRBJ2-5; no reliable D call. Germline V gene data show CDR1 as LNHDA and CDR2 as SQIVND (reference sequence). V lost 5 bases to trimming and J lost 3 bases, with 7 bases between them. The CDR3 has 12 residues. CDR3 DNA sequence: TGTGCCAGTAGTGTGCCCAAAGAGACCCAGTACTTC. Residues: CASSVPKETQYF.

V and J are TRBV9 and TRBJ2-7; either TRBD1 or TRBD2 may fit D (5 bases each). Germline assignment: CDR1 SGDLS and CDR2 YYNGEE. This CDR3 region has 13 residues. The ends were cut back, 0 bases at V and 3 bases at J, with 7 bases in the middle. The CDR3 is CASSVGDGYEQYF. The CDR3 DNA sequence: TGTGCCAGCAGCGTAGGGGACGGCTACGAGCAGTACTTC. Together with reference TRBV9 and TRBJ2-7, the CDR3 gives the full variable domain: DSGVTQTPKHLITATGQRVTLRCSPRSGDLSVYWYQQSLDQGLQFLIQYYNGEERAKGNILERFSAQQFPDLHSELNLSSLELGDSALYFCASSVGDGYEQYFGPGTRLTVT.

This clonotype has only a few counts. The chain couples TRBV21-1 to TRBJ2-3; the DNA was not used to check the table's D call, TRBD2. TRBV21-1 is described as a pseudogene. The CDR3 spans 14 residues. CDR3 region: CASPPAGKTDTQYF. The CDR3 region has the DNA TGTGCCAGCCCTCCCGCAGGGAAGACAGATACGCAGTATTTT.

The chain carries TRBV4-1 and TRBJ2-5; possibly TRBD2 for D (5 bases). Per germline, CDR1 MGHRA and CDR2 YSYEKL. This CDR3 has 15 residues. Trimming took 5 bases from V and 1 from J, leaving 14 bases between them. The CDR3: CASSSRTSSQETQYF. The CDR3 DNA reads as TGCGCCAGCAGCTCCCGGACTTCTTCCCAAGAGACCCAGTACTTC.

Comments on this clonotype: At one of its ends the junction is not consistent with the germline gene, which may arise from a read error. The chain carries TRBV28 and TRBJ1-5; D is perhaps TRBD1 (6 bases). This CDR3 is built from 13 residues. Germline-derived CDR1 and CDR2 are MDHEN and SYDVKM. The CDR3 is CASSPDSNQSQHF. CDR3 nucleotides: TGTGCCAGCAGCCCGGACAGCAATCAGTCCCAGCATTTT.

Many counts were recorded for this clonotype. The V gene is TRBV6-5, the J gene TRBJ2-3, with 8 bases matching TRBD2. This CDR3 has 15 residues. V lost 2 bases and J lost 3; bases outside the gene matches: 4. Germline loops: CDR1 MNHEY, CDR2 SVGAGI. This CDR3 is CASSYLRGGTDTQYF. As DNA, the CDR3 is TGTGCCAGCAGTTACCTACGGGGGGGAACAGATACGCAGTATTTT.

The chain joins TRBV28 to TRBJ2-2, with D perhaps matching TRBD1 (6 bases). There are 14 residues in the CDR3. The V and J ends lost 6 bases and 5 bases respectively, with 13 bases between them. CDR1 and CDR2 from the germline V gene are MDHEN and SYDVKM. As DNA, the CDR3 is TGTGCCAGCAGCCCTTACAGGGCTACCGGGGAGCTGTTTTTT. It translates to CASSPYRATGELFF. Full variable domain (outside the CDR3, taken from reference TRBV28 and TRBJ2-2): DVKVTQSSRYLVKRTGEKVFLECVQDMDHENMFWYRQDPGLGLRLIYFSYDVKMKEKGDIPEGYSVSREKKERFSLILESASTNQTSMYLCASSPYRATGELFFGEGSRLTVL.

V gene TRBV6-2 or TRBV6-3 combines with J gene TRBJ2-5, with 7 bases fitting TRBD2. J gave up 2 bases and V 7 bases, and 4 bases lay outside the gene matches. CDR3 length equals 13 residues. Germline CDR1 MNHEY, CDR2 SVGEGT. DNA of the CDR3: TGTGCCAGCAAAGCGGGATCACAAGAGACCCAGTACTTC. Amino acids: CASKAGSQETQYF.

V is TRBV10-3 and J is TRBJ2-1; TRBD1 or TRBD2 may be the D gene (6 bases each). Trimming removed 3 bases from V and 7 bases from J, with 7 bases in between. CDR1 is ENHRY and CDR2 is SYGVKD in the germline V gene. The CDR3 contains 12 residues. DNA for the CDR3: TGTGCCATCAGTGAAGGGGGGAATGAGCAGTTCTTC. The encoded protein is CAISEGGNEQFF.

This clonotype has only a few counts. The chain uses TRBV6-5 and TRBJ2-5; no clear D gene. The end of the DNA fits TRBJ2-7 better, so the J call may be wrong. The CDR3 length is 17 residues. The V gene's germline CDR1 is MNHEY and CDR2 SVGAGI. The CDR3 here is CASSFRNRGRSIHEQYF. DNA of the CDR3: TGTGCCAGCAGTTTTAGAAATCGAGGACGATCGATCCACGAGCAGTACTTC.

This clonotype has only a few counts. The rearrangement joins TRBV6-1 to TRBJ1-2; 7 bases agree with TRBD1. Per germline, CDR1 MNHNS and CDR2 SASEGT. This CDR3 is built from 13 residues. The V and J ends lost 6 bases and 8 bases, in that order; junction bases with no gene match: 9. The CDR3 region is CASRGERGGGYTF. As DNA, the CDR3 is TGTGCCAGCAGGGGGGAGAGAGGGGGCGGCTACACCTTC.

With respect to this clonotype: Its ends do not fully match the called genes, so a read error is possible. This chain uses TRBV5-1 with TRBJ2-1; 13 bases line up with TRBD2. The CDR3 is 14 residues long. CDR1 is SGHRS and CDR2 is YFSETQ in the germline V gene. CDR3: CASAGLAGTNERFF. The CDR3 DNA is TGCGCCAGCGCGGGACTAGCGGGGACCAATGAGCGGTTCTTC.

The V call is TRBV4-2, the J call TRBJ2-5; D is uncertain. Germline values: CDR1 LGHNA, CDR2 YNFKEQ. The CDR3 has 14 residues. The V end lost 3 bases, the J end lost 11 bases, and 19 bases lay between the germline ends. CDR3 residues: CASSQGNAILEQYF. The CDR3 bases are TGTGCCAGCAGCCAGGGTAATGCGATTCTAGAGCAGTACTTC.

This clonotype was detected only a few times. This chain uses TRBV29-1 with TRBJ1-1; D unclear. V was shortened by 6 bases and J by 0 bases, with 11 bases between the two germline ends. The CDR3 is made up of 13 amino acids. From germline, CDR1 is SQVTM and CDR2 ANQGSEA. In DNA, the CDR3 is TGCAGCGTCCGGACGCTGATGAACACTGAAGCTTTCTTT. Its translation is CSVRTLMNTEAFF.

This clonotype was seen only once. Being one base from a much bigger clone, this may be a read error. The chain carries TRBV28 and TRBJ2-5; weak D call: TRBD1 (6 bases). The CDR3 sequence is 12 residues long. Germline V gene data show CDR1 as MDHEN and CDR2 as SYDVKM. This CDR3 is CASNTGRETQCF. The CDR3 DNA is TGTGCCAGCAATACAGGGAGAGAGACCCAGTGCTTC.

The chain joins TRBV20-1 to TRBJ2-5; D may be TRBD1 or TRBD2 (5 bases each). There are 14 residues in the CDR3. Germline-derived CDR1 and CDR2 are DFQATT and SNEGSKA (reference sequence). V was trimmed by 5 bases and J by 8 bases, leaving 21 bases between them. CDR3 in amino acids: CSAGGFGNPGTQYF. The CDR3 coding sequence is TGCAGTGCTGGGGGATTCGGAAACCCGGGAACCCAGTACTTC.

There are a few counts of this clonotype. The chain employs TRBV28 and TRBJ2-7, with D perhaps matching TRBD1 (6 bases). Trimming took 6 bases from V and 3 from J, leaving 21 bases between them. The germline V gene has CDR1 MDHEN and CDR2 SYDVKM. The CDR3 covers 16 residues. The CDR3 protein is CASSSPSRGVIYEQYF. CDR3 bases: TGTGCCAGCAGCTCTCCATCCAGGGGAGTTATCTACGAGCAGTACTTC.

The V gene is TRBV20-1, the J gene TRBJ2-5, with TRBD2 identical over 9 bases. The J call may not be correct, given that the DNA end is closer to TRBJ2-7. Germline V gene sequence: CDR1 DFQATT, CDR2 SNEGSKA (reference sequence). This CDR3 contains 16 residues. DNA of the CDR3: TGCAGTGCTAGTCGTTGGAAGGCGGGGGGGATGTACGAGCAGTACTTC. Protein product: CSASRWKAGGMYEQYF.

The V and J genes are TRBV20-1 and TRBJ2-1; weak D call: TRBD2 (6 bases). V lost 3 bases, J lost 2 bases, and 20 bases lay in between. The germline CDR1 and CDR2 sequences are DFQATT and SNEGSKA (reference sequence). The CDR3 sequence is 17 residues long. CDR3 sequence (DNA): TGCAGTGCTAGTGCTCTCCAGGTGGGGGGTACCTACAATGAGCAGTTCTTC. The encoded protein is CSASALQVGGTYNEQFF.

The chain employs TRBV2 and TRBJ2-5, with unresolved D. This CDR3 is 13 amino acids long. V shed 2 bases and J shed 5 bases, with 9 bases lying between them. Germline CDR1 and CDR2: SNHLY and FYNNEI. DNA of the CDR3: TGTGCCAGCAGTGAATGGCGGTCGGAGACCCAGTACTTC. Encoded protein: CASSEWRSETQYF.